One sample yielded the 16 T cell receptor beta chains listed below, sequenced in a study of T-cell reconstitution after alpha-beta-depleted transplantation in children. A TCRbeta library incorporating unique molecular identifiers was prepared. TCRdb re-analysed the PCR reads in MiXCR, keeping a single row per CDR3 protein. The sample holds around 580,000 distinct CDR3 sequences, 20% to 30% seen once. Sample: PBMCs, taken before TCRalphabeta/CD19-depleted stem cell transplant. The receptors originated from a boy less than two years old with Wiskott-Aldrich syndrome, due to receive a stem cell transplant.

The chain uses TRBV7-6 and TRBJ2-5; 10 nucleotides match TRBD2. The CDR3 sequence is 17 residues long. Germline CDR1 is SGHVS and CDR2 is FNYEAQ. The junction had 6 bases not matched to a gene; V was cut back by 1 base and J by 1 base. The CDR3 loop reads CASSLVVASGGQETQYF. Here the CDR3 DNA reads TGTGCCAGCAGCTTAGTTGTGGCTAGCGGGGGCCAAGAGACCCAGTACTTC.

The genes are TRBV5-1 and TRBJ2-1; the D gene is possibly TRBD1 (5 bases). In germline, CDR1 is SGHRS, CDR2 YFSETQ. There are 15 residues in the CDR3. Trimming stripped 1 base from V and 0 bases from J, with 8 bases between. For the CDR3, the DNA is TGCGCCAGCAGCTTGAACAGGATCTCCTACAATGAGCAGTTCTTC. Translated: CASSLNRISYNEQFF.

This sequence joins TRBV5-5 and TRBJ2-3; 7 nucleotides align to TRBD2. Germline V gives CDR1 SGHKS, CDR2 YYEKEE (reference sequence). The CDR3 extends over 16 amino acids. J was trimmed by 4 bases and V by 2 bases; bases with no gene match: 10. The CDR3 spells CASSFRLAAGSDTQYF. CDR3 DNA: TGTGCCAGCAGCTTCAGACTAGCCGCCGGGTCAGATACGCAGTATTTT. The complete variable domain, with remaining parts taken from reference TRBV5-5 and TRBJ2-3, reads DAGVTQSPTHLIKTRGQQVTLRCSPISGHKSVSWYQQVLGQGPQFIFQYYEKEERGRGNFPDRFSARQFPNYSSELNVNALLLGDSALYLCASSFRLAAGSDTQYFGPGTRLTVL.

This clonotype was recorded a few times. The chain employs TRBV28 and TRBJ2-1, with 13 bases that match TRBD2. V lost 7 bases and J lost 6; bases outside the gene matches: 15. Germline CDR1 and CDR2: MDHEN and SYDVKM. The CDR3 extends over 18 amino acids. The CDR3 here is CASKGHPGLAGAINEQFF. The CDR3 bases are TGTGCCAGCAAGGGACACCCAGGACTAGCGGGAGCTATCAATGAGCAGTTCTTC.

The chain joins TRBV30 to TRBJ1-1; no firm D call. The CDR3 contains 12 residues. Trimming removed 0 bases at V and 8 bases at J, with 10 bases between. The V gene's germline CDR1 is GTSNPN and CDR2 SVGIG (reference sequence). The CDR3 loop is CAWSVILAEAFF. DNA of the CDR3: TGTGCCTGGAGTGTCATTCTGGCAGAAGCTTTCTTT.

This chain uses TRBV6-1 with TRBJ1-1; 12 bases map to TRBD1. The trim removed 6 bases at V and 4 bases at J, leaving 15 bases unmatched. The CDR3 extends over 18 amino acids. CDR1 is MNHNS, CDR2 SASEGT, per germline. This CDR3 reads CASSPRDRGLLGFTEAFF. CDR3 sequence (DNA): TGTGCCAGCAGCCCAAGGGACAGGGGGCTCCTCGGGTTCACTGAAGCTTTCTTT.

This chain links TRBV9 with TRBJ2-1; tentatively, D is TRBD1 or TRBD2 (6 bases each). V lost 4 bases, J lost 7 bases, and 27 bases lay in between. The CDR3 covers 18 residues. Germline values: CDR1 SGDLS, CDR2 YYNGEE. The DNA of the CDR3 is TGTGCCAGCAGCCTACGAATGGAGGGGGGAACCTCCACTAATGAGCAGTTCTTC. Amino acids: CASSLRMEGGTSTNEQFF.

The gene calls are TRBV10-2 and TRBJ2-5; D is unclear. Germline CDR1 is WSHSY and CDR2 is SAAADI. The CDR3 is 12 residues long. V was pared by 3 bases and J by 4 bases, with 6 bases between. In DNA, the CDR3 is TGCGCCAGCAGTGAATCCCCAGAGACCCAGTACTTC. Translating gives CASSESPETQYF.

This clonotype appeared a few times. The chain has TRBV5-1 and TRBJ2-5, with D perhaps matching TRBD1 or TRBD2 (5 bases each). CDR1 SGHRS and CDR2 YFSETQ come from the germline V gene. The CDR3 spans 14 residues. V was pared by 1 base and J by 3 bases, with 10 bases between. This chain's CDR3 is CASSLKGTKETQYF. The DNA of the CDR3 is TGCGCCAGCAGCTTGAAGGGGACCAAAGAGACCCAGTACTTC.

This clonotype was seen a handful of times. This chain joins TRBV28 and TRBJ2-7; possible D gene TRBD2, 6 bases. The CDR3 runs 15 residues. Per germline, CDR1 MDHEN and CDR2 SYDVKM. V lost 2 bases, J lost 6 bases, and 17 bases lay in between. The chain's CDR3 is CASSLMGLQKLEQYF. In nucleotides, the CDR3 is TGTGCCAGCAGTTTAATGGGACTTCAGAAACTCGAGCAGTACTTC.

This chain links TRBV10-3 with TRBJ1-1, with 8 bases identical to TRBD1. The ends lost 10 bases at V and 8 bases at J; junction bases unmatched: 9. Per germline, CDR1 ENHRY and CDR2 SYGVKD. The CDR3 is 12 amino acids. CDR3 coding DNA: TGTGCCACAGCCCTCCGGGACAGGGAAGCTTTCTTT. Its protein is CATALRDREAFF.

This clonotype was recorded a few times. The chain links TRBV5-8 to TRBJ1-3, with a possible D match to TRBD1 (6 bases). V gave up 1 base and J gave up 5 bases, with 10 bases separating them. The CDR3 loop spans 14 amino acids. Germline CDR1 reads SGHTS; CDR2 reads YDEGEE. The CDR3 DNA sequence: TGTGCCAGCAGCTTGATTCAGGGGCGAAACACCATATATTTT. This encodes CASSLIQGRNTIYF.

This clonotype was counted between two and nine times. The J gene is TRBJ2-1, the V gene TRBV7-8; 7 positions match TRBD2. This CDR3 comprises 12 residues. CDR1 and CDR2 (germline): SGHVS, FQNEAQ. J was trimmed by 10 bases and V by 2 bases; bases with no gene match: 2. The CDR3, as DNA: TGTGCCAGCAGCTTAAGGACTAGGGAGCAGTTCTTC. Its protein product is CASSLRTREQFF.

The CDR3 loop reads CASSQEHRNSYEQYF. The CDR3 nucleotides read TGTGCCAGCAGCCAAGAACACAGAAATTCCTACGAGCAGTACTTC. The chain joins TRBV3-1 to TRBJ2-7; unclear D gene. This CDR3 is 15 amino acids long. In germline, CDR1 is LGHDT, CDR2 YNNKEL (reference sequence). The V end was cut by 0 bases, the J end by 1 base, with 10 bases between.

This clonotype has only a few counts. The chain joins TRBV5-1 to TRBJ1-1; D remains ambiguous. Trimming removed 4 bases from V and 0 bases from J, with 10 bases in between. The germline V gene has CDR1 SGHRS and CDR2 YFSETQ. The CDR3 loop spans 14 amino acids. CDR3 protein: CASSPEVLNTEAFF. CDR3 DNA sequence: TGCGCCAGCAGCCCAGAGGTTTTGAACACTGAAGCTTTCTTT.

The chain employs TRBV27 and TRBJ2-7, with 7 bases that match TRBD1. The CDR3 contains 15 residues. With 5 bases clipped from V and 0 bases from J, the junction kept 7 bases outside the gene matches. Germline CDR1 and CDR2: MNHEY and SMNVEV (reference sequence). Here the CDR3 DNA reads TGTGCCAGCAGTCCGCGACAGGGTAACTCCTACGAGCAGTACTTC. Amino acid sequence: CASSPRQGNSYEQYF.